This T cell receptor (beta chain) originates from a study of vaccination effects on CD4 cells after COVID-19. Study at large: Either the mRNA-1273 or the BNT162b2 vaccine was given to participants as two doses. Notes on the study in general: Of the vaccine-induced clones from healthy vaccinees, merely 1 of 255 recognized common cold coronaviruses as well.

A remark on this clone: Its matching antigen is unknown.

After around 10 days in culture, the CD4+ T cells were isolated. The study found no prior SARS-CoV-2 infection in the vaccine recipients, who tested negative for nucleocapsid antibodies. Data came from immunoSEQ multiplex PCR; TCRdb stores just in-frame clones and leaves some out. Of around 50,000 clones in the sample, around 67% were seen once. V was trimmed by 4 bases and J by 0 bases, leaving 16 bases between them. In germline, CDR1 is SGHNT, CDR2 YYREEE (reference sequence). This CDR3 is built from 16 residues. The TCR sequence derives from a human donor who received a COVID-19 vaccine. The sample consisted of CD4+ T cells from PBMCs cultured without peptide, taken before COVID-19 vaccination. V is TRBV5-4 and J is TRBJ1-1, with D tentatively TRBD1 (5 bases). The CDR3: CASSQGNSVMNTEAFF. For the CDR3, the DNA is TGTGCCAGCAGCCAGGGAAACAGTGTAATGAACACTGAAGCTTTCTTT.